This is a list of T cell receptor beta chains from one sample in a study of blood T cell repertoires in COVID-19. Assay used: immunoSEQ multiplex PCR; TCRdb lists only in-frame clones, some missing. Of about 140,000 clones in the sample, about 87% were seen once. Specimen: peripheral blood. These receptor sequences come from a woman in her 40s with acute or convalescent COVID-19. CDR3s include the opening cysteine and the closing phenylalanine or tryptophan. A D gene is named only where the DNA matches it firmly. Size is stated for part of the rows, as once, few or many counts, or as a class when the clone is expanded.

d_gene	abundance	v_gene	j_gene	CDR3nt	CDR3aa
-	-	TRBV18	TRBJ2-2	TGTGCCAGCTCACCTGGTGGGCCGAACACCGGGGAGCTGTTTTTT	CASSPGGPNTGELFF
-	-	TRBV12-2	TRBJ2-1	TGTGCAAGTCGCTTACCTGCCTCTAGCGGGAGCCACAATGAGCAGTTCTTC	CASRLPASSGSHNEQFF
-	once	TRBV7-2	TRBJ1-1	TGTGCCAGCAGCTTGCAGGGTTGGGTCACTGAAGCTTTCTTT	CASSLQGWVTEAFF
TRBD1	-	TRBV20-1	TRBJ1-1	TGCAGTGGGCAGGGGGGTACTGAAGCTTTCTTT	CSGQGGTEAFF
-	-	TRBV5-1	TRBJ1-2	TGCGCCAGCAGCTTGGACATCCAAAACTATGGCTACACCTTC	CASSLDIQNYGYTF
-	-	TRBV4-3	TRBJ1-2	TGCGCCAGCAGCCAAGTTTTAGCTAACTATGGCTACACCTTC	CASSQVLANYGYTF
TRBD2	-	TRBV19	TRBJ2-5	TGTGCCAGTAGTTCCATAGCGGGGCCCACGATTGAGACCCAGTACTTC	CASSSIAGPTIETQYF
TRBD2	-	TRBV5-4	TRBJ2-1	TGTGCCAGCAGCTCCGGGGGGGAGTGGCGGAAGGGAAACAATGAGCAGTTCTTC	CASSSGGEWRKGNNEQFF
-	-	TRBV9	TRBJ1-4	TGTGCCAGCAGCGTATTGGGGACTGGAGGAGAAAAACTGTTTTTT	CASSVLGTGGEKLFF
TRBD1	-	TRBV10-3	TRBJ2-7	TGTGCCATCAGTGAGTCGGGGACAGGGGAGTACGAGCAGTACTTC	CAISESGTGEYEQYF
TRBD1	-	TRBV7-6	TRBJ2-1	TGTGCCAGCAGTCGACAGGGGAGCTCCTACAATGAGCAGTTCTTC	CASSRQGSSYNEQFF
-	-	TRBV19	TRBJ1-4	TGTGCCAGTAGTATCCCAGGGTATGGGGAAAAACTGTTTTTT	CASSIPGYGEKLFF
TRBD2	-	TRBV6-2/TRBV6-3	TRBJ2-5	TGTGCCAGCAGTTACGCGGGGGGGAACGGAGACCAGTACTTC	CASSYAGGNGDQYF
-	few	TRBV6-5	TRBJ1-1	TGTGCCAGCAGTTACCATGACTCCGTGAACACTGAAGCTTTCTTT	CASSYHDSVNTEAFF
TRBD1	-	TRBV28	TRBJ1-3	TGTGCCAGCAACCGGGACAGAAGTTCTGGAAACACCATATATTTT	CASNRDRSSGNTIYF
-	once	TRBV15	TRBJ1-1	TGTGCCACCAGCTGGAAGGACAAGATGAACACTGAAGCTTTCTTT	CATSWKDKMNTEAFF
-	-	TRBV7-8	TRBJ1-6	TGTGCCAGCAGCTTAGAGACTTCTAATTCACCCCTCCACTTT	CASSLETSNSPLHF
-	-	TRBV24-1	TRBJ2-1	TGTGCCACCAGTGATTTCGGAGGCGGTGAGCAGTTCTTC	CATSDFGGGEQFF
-	once	TRBV19	TRBJ1-1	TGTGCCAGTAGTATGATGGGCAGGGGAAAGGCTGAAGCTTTCTTT	CASSMMGRGKAEAFF
TRBD2	few	TRBV5-1	TRBJ2-7	TGCGCCAGCAGCGCGACTAGCGGGACGCCCTACGAGCAGTACTTC	CASSATSGTPYEQYF
-	-	TRBV7-2	TRBJ2-1	TGTGCCAGCAGCCCCATCGGGGGATTGAATGAGCAGTTCTTC	CASSPIGGLNEQFF
TRBD1	-	TRBV11-2	TRBJ1-2	TGTGCCAGCAGCTTAGGGACAGGGGGATACTATGGCTACACCTTC	CASSLGTGGYYGYTF